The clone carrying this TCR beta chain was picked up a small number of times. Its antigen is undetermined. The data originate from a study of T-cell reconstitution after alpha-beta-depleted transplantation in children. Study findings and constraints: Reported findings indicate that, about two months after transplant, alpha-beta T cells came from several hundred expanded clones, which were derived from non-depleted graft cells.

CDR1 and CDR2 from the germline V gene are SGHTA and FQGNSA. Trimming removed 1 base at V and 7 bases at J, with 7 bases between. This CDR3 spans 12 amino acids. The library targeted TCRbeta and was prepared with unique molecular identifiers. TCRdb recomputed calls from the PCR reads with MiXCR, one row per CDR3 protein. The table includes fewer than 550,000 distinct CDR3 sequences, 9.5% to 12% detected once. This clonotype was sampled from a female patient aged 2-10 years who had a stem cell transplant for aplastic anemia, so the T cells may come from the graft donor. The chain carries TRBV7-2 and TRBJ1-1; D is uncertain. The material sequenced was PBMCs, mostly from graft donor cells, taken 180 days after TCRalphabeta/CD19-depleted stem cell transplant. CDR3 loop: CASSLVLSEAFF. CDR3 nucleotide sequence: TGTGCCAGCAGCTTAGTCCTCAGTGAAGCTTTCTTT.